This T cell receptor (beta chain) is from a study of cytomegalovirus exposure and HLA in healthy donors. V trimming: 11 bases; J trimming: 8 bases; junction bases outside the gene matches: 11. CDR1 and CDR2 (germline): WSHSY, SAAADI. The CDR3 has 14 amino acids. The PCR employed 60 Vbeta primers together with 13 Jbeta primers. Original data processing: About 83 million unique TCR beta chains, roughly 10 million shared, were counted in a later analysis. This table comes from immunoSEQ multiplex PCR, and its TCRdb copy is limited to in-frame clones, with some not included. V, J and clone size reflect that table, while D and trimming were determined from the DNA. Of about 76,000 clones listed, 79% were seen once; the top ten hold roughly 2.5%.

Sequencing was done on a sample of PBMCs. V gene TRBV10-2 combines with J gene TRBJ2-2, with 10 nucleotides matching TRBD2. This TCR was sampled from a man aged 30 to 39 in good health and CMV-seronegative. The CDR3 spells CAGTEALAGGELFF. CDR3 bases: TGCGCCGGCACTGAGGCACTAGCGGGGGGGGAGCTGTTTTTT.